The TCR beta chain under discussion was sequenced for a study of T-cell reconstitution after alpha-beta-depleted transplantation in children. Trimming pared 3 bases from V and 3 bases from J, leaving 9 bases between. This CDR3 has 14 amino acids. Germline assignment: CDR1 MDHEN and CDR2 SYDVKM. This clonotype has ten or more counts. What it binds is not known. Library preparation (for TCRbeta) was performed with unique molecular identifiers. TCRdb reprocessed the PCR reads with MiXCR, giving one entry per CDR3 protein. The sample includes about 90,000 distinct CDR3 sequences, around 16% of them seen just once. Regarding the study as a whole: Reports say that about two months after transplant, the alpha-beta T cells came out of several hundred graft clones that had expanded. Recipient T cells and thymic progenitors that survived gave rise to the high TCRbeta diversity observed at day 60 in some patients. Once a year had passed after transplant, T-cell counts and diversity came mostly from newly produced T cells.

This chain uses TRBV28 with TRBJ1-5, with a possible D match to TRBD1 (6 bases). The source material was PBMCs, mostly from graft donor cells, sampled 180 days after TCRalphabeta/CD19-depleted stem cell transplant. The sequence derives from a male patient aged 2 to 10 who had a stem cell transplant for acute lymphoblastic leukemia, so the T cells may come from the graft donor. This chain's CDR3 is CASSFGQNNQPQHF. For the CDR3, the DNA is TGTGCCAGCAGTTTTGGACAGAACAATCAGCCCCAGCATTTT. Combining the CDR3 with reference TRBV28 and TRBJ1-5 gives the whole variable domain DVKVTQSSRYLVKRTGEKVFLECVQDMDHENMFWYRQDPGLGLRLIYFSYDVKMKEKGDIPEGYSVSREKKERFSLILESASTNQTSMYLCASSFGQNNQPQHFGDGTRLSIL.